The 12 T cell receptor beta chains presented below share a single source sample, sequenced in a study of cytomegalovirus exposure and HLA in healthy donors. PCR employed 60 Vbeta and 13 Jbeta primers. The data were produced by immunoSEQ multiplex PCR, yet TCRdb's version contains in-frame clones alone and is incomplete. The repertoire holds about 140,000 clones, with approximately 82% as singletons. The sequenced sample was PBMCs. All receptors derive from a man in his forties or fifties in good health and CMV-seronegative.

This clone was counted once. J is TRBJ2-5 and V is TRBV5-1; 8 bases map to TRBD2. The end of the DNA aligns better with TRBJ2-7, so the J call may be wrong. The CDR3 length is 15 residues. Germline values: CDR1 SGHRS, CDR2 YFSETQ. The CDR3 DNA follows: TGCGCCAGCAGCTTGGCGGGGGGGTCCTCCTACGAGCAGTACTTC. Protein sequence: CASSLAGGSSYEQYF.

This clone occurred once. The chain joins TRBV11-2 to TRBJ2-6, with D possibly matching TRBD1 (7 bases). V was shortened by 3 bases and J by 2 bases, with 17 bases between the two germline ends. This CDR3 comprises 18 residues. CDR1 is SGHAT and CDR2 is FQNNGV in the germline V gene. Here the CDR3 DNA reads TGTGCCAGCAGCTTTTATGGCAGGGGGGTGACTGGGGCCAACGTCCTGACTTTC. Its translation is CASSFYGRGVTGANVLTF.

Only a few counts were recorded for this clone. The V call is TRBV5-8, the J call TRBJ1-5, with D tentatively TRBD1 (5 bases). V lost 5 bases and J lost 9, with 15 bases in between. The CDR3 contains 13 residues. Per germline, CDR1 SGHTS and CDR2 YDEGEE. This chain's CDR3 is CASRGLRLGPQHF. The CDR3 DNA is TGTGCCAGCAGGGGACTTCGATTGGGGCCCCAGCATTTT.

This clone was seen ten or more times. This sequence joins TRBV2 and TRBJ2-7; possibly TRBD1 for D (6 bases). Trimming shortened V by 6 bases and J by 2 bases, and 11 bases separated the two germline ends. The CDR3 has 13 amino acids. Germline CDR1 reads SNHLY; CDR2 reads FYNNEI. The CDR3 region has the DNA TGTGCCAGCAGCGACAGGATGACCTACGAGCAGTACTTC. It specifies CASSDRMTYEQYF.

This sequence joins TRBV28 and TRBJ1-6, with 7 positions matching TRBD1. The CDR3 runs to 18 residues. The germline gives CDR1 MDHEN, CDR2 SYDVKM. V shed 1 base, J shed 17 bases, and the junction held 23 bases outside the gene matches. The CDR3 is CASSLFSPGGPMVSVIHF. The CDR3 bases are TGTGCCAGCAGTTTATTTTCACCAGGGGGGCCGATGGTTTCTGTTATCCACTTT.

The gene calls are TRBV18 and TRBJ2-3; 7 bases agree with TRBD2. This CDR3 is built from 14 residues. CDR1 is KGHSH, CDR2 LQKENI, per germline. Trimming took 3 bases from V and 14 from J; bases not matched to a gene: 14. CDR3 DNA: TGTGCCAGCTCACCTCCGGGACTACCTAGATCAGGGTATTTT. Translation gives CASSPPGLPRSGYF.

The rearrangement links TRBV5-1 to TRBJ1-1; possible D gene TRBD1, 6 bases. CDR1 is SGHRS and CDR2 is YFSETQ in the germline V gene. The CDR3 loop spans 13 amino acids. Trimming removed 4 bases at V and 4 bases at J, with 11 bases between. The DNA for the CDR3 is TGCGCCAGCAGCCCGGACAGCAGCACTGAAGCTTTCTTT. Amino acid sequence: CASSPDSSTEAFF.

The V gene is TRBV28, the J gene TRBJ2-7; 9 positions agree with TRBD2. Trimming removed 7 bases from V and 2 bases from J; junction bases left unmatched: 6. CDR3 size: 14 residues. Germline assignment: CDR1 MDHEN and CDR2 SYDVKM. The CDR3 protein is CASIRGGGAYEQYF. The CDR3 DNA reads as TGTGCCAGCATTCGGGGCGGGGGGGCCTACGAGCAGTACTTC.

V gene TRBV19 combines with J gene TRBJ1-1, with TRBD1 identical over 8 bases. The CDR3 runs to 15 residues. Germline trimming cut 7 bases from V and 10 bases from J; bases unmatched to any gene: 17. The germline V gene encodes CDR1 LNHDA and CDR2 SQIVND (reference sequence). As DNA, the CDR3 is TGTGCCAGTATCTCCCAGGGGGCAGGAGGTGCAAGAGCTTTCTTT. Amino acid sequence: CASISQGAGGARAFF.

The chain employs TRBV28 and TRBJ2-1; D is possibly TRBD2 (5 bases). Germline V gives CDR1 MDHEN, CDR2 SYDVKM. The ends were cut back, 6 bases at V and 10 bases at J, with 16 bases in the middle. This CDR3 is 13 amino acids long. The DNA for the CDR3 is TGTGCCAGCAGCATCCCCGGGGTCAACGAGCAGTTCTTC. It codes for CASSIPGVNEQFF.

The chain has TRBV6-5 and TRBJ1-1; 7 bases are a match to TRBD1. Unmatched junction bases numbered 5, after V lost 6 bases and J lost 1 base. This CDR3 region has 14 residues. Germline CDR1 and CDR2: MNHEY and SVGAGI. The CDR3 loop reads CASSQGVTNTEAFF. The DNA for the CDR3 is TGTGCCAGCAGCCAGGGGGTTACGAACACTGAAGCTTTCTTT.

V usage is TRBV6-6 and J usage is TRBJ1-5; D gene unclear. Germline loops: CDR1 MNHNY, CDR2 SVGAGI (reference sequence). The CDR3 is 15 residues long. V was pared by 2 bases and J by 0 bases, with 8 bases between. The CDR3 is CASSYGRNSNQPQHF. CDR3 coding DNA: TGTGCCAGCAGTTACGGCAGGAATAGCAATCAGCCCCAGCATTTT.